The text below deals with one TCR beta chain. The antigen is not known. The J segment lost 3 bases and the V segment lost 4 bases, leaving 3 bases of the junction unmatched. This CDR3 region has 13 residues. Per germline, CDR1 SQVTM and CDR2 ANQGSEA. This record comes from a study of shared clonotypes between healthy human individuals. Study results and limitations: Naive CD4 clonotypes were shared across a handful of donors at roughly 5.3%. Sharing of clonotypes among donors was expected to vary with sequencing depth. Naive subsets, compared against memory subsets, generally had larger estimated richness values.

Several immunoSEQ 96-well plates shared each subset's DNA, each plate a replicate. Clones were read by immunoSEQ multiplex PCR, and TCRdb kept only the in-frame ones, dropping some. The sample has over 2 million clones; 80% to 95% are singletons. This TCR derives from a man younger than 35 in good health. Some clones in this sample may be carry-over from other donors' samples. The rearrangement uses TRBV29-1 and TRBJ2-1; 7 bases are shared with TRBD1. Sequencing used naive CD4+ T cells from PBMCs. Indicated subset: CD45RA+ positively selected. CDR3 DNA: TGCAGCGTTGGGGGACAGTACTACAATGAGCAGTTCTTC. It translates to CSVGGQYYNEQFF.